Shown below are 20 T cell receptor beta chains from a single sample sequenced in a study of T cell responses to AZD1222 COVID-19 vaccine. Generated by immunoSEQ multiplex PCR, the TCRdb table keeps only in-frame clones and is missing some. The sample contains tens of thousands of clones, around 86% of which appear only once. The input for sequencing was peripheral blood, taken on day 0 of AZD1222 vaccination. Source of these receptors: an adult in good health.

This clone was recorded only once. The rearrangement uses TRBV7-9 and TRBJ2-7, with a possible D match to TRBD1 (5 bases). Germline V CDR1 and CDR2: SEHNR, FQNEAQ (reference sequence). The CDR3 has 13 residues. V lost 1 base, J lost 7 bases, and 11 bases lay in between. The DNA of the CDR3 is TGTGCCAGCAGCTTAGTAGGGGAAGGGGAGCAGTACTTC. Translating it yields CASSLVGEGEQYF. Full variable domain (missing parts from reference TRBV7-9 and TRBJ2-7): DTGVSQNPRHKITKRGQNVTFRCDPISEHNRLYWYRQTLGQGPEFLTYFQNEAQLEKSRLLSDRFSAERPKGSFSTLEIQRTEQGDSAMYLCASSLVGEGEQYFGPGTRLTVT.

The chain joins TRBV10-3 to TRBJ2-1; 10 bases agree with TRBD2. Looked up from germline, CDR1 is ENHRY and CDR2 is SYGVKD. CDR3 length: 15 amino acids. J lost 7 bases, V lost 2 bases, and 5 bases had no gene match. The DNA for the CDR3 is TGTGCCATCAGTGAGGGTCTAGCGGGAGCGAATGAGCAGTTCTTC. It codes for CAISEGLAGANEQFF.

The gene calls are TRBV12-3 or TRBV12-4 and TRBJ1-5; D not certain. The V and J ends lost 5 bases and 6 bases respectively, with 11 bases between them. This CDR3 is built from 13 residues. The CDR3 loop reads CASSRPPGQPQHF. CDR3 DNA sequence: TGTGCCAGCAGTCGGCCCCCTGGTCAGCCCCAGCATTTT.

In DNA, the CDR3 is TGTGCCAGCAGCCAGGAGCTAGTCGCCTACAATGAGCAGTTCTTC. Translating it yields CASSQELVAYNEQFF. This rearrangement joins TRBV14 to TRBJ2-1; D remains unclear. The CDR3 spans 15 residues. The V gene lost 3 bases and the J gene lost 2 bases, with 11 bases spanning the gap. Germline V gene lookup returns CDR1 SGHDN and CDR2 FVKESK.

This chain joins TRBV9 and TRBJ2-5; 8 bases match TRBD1. The CDR3 loop spans 15 amino acids. Trimming cost V 0 bases and J 2 bases; bases outside gene matches: 3. Per germline, CDR1 SGDLS and CDR2 YYNGEE. CDR3 loop: CASSVAGTGQETQYF. DNA of the CDR3: TGTGCCAGCAGCGTAGCTGGGACAGGACAAGAGACCCAGTACTTC.

The V gene is TRBV5-1, the J gene TRBJ2-2; 8 bases agree with TRBD1. With V trimmed by 4 bases and J by 1 base, 3 bases remained unmatched. This CDR3 comprises 15 residues. The germline V gene has CDR1 SGHRS and CDR2 YFSETQ. Here the CDR3 DNA reads TGCGCCAGCAGCAGGACAGGGATGAACACCGGGGAGCTGTTTTTT. This sequence encodes CASSRTGMNTGELFF.

The chain carries TRBV6-5 and TRBJ1-1; D not certain. The CDR3 spans 16 residues. V lost 0 bases and J 1 base, leaving 12 bases between the germline ends. CDR1 and CDR2 from the germline V gene are MNHEY and SVGAGI. CDR3 nucleotides: TGTGCCAGCAGTTACTCCTACAAGGCAGGGAACACTGAAGCTTTCTTT. The encoded protein is CASSYSYKAGNTEAFF.

This clone was seen only a few times. The chain joins TRBV3-1 (or the pseudogene TRBV3-2) to TRBJ2-7; 11 bases line up with TRBD1. V shed 1 base and J 5 bases; nucleotides not matched to a gene: 4. CDR1 and CDR2 (germline): LGHDT, YNNKEL (reference sequence). CDR3 length: 15 residues. The CDR3 region is CASSQADRGPDEQYF. The CDR3 DNA is TGTGCCAGCAGCCAAGCGGACAGGGGGCCCGACGAGCAGTACTTC.

The chain has TRBV19 and TRBJ1-6; D is unclear. Germline assignment: CDR1 LNHDA and CDR2 SQIVND (reference sequence). The CDR3 runs 18 residues. V lost 4 bases and J lost 0, with 16 bases in between. CDR3 coding DNA: TGTGCCAGTAGTACCGGGATGGGTCAGAGCTCCTATAATTCACCCCTCCACTTT. Its protein product is CASSTGMGQSSYNSPLHF. The full variable domain, completed using reference TRBV19 and TRBJ1-6, is DGGITQSPKYLFRKEGQNVTLSCEQNLNHDAMYWYRQDPGQGLRLIYYSQIVNDFQKGDIAEGYSVSREKKESFPLTVTSAQKNPTAFYLCASSTGMGQSSYNSPLHFGNGTRLTVT.

The J gene is TRBJ2-1, the V gene TRBV12-3 or TRBV12-4; D unresolved. Deletions cut 4 bases from V and 10 bases from J, with 8 bases between. The CDR3 length is 11 residues. The CDR3 bases are TGTGCCAGCAGTTCTCTTGTGGAGCAGTTCTTC. It specifies CASSSLVEQFF.

The chain combines TRBV5-8 with TRBJ2-1; 8 positions match TRBD2. The CDR3 sequence is 16 residues long. J lost 3 bases, V lost 1 base, and 6 bases had no gene match. The V gene's germline CDR1 is SGHTS and CDR2 YDEGEE. The CDR3 is CASSLWASGHYNEQFF. The CDR3 coding sequence is TGTGCCAGCAGCTTGTGGGCTAGCGGGCACTACAATGAGCAGTTCTTC.

The chain has TRBV6-6 and TRBJ1-4; D unclear. This CDR3 has 11 residues. The V gene's germline CDR1 is MNHNY and CDR2 SVGAGI (reference sequence). V lost 2 bases and J lost 13, with 8 bases in between. Here the CDR3 reads CASSYVKTLFF. The CDR3 DNA sequence: TGTGCCAGCAGTTACGTCAAAACACTGTTTTTT.

The V and J genes are TRBV3-1 (or the pseudogene TRBV3-2) and TRBJ1-6, with TRBD1 matching over 7 bases. Trimming cost V 5 bases and J 4 bases; bases outside gene matches: 11. The CDR3 extends over 17 amino acids. Germline CDR1 LGHDT, CDR2 YNNKEL (reference sequence). The chain's CDR3 is CASSEGGTELYNSPLHF. The CDR3 nucleotides read TGTGCCAGCAGCGAAGGAGGGACAGAACTTTATAATTCACCCCTCCACTTT.

V is TRBV2 and J is TRBJ2-2; D perhaps matches TRBD1 (6 bases). The CDR3 runs 14 residues. Trimming removed 10 bases from V and 5 bases from J, with 17 bases in between. The V gene's germline CDR1 is SNHLY and CDR2 FYNNEI. CDR3 DNA: TGTGCCACCATGCTGGGACAACCGACCGGGGAGCTGTTTTTT. Protein sequence: CATMLGQPTGELFF.

The chain links TRBV9 to TRBJ2-7; 9 bases agree with TRBD1. Trimming at V came to 0 bases and at J to 2 bases, leaving 3 bases not matched to a gene. CDR3 length: 15 amino acids. Germline V gene sequence: CDR1 SGDLS, CDR2 YYNGEE. CDR3 in DNA: TGTGCCAGCAGCGTAGGGGACAGGGTTCCCTACGAGCAGTACTTC. Protein sequence: CASSVGDRVPYEQYF. The full variable domain, with the rest looked up from reference TRBV9 and TRBJ2-7, is DSGVTQTPKHLITATGQRVTLRCSPRSGDLSVYWYQQSLDQGLQFLIQYYNGEERAKGNILERFSAQQFPDLHSELNLSSLELGDSALYFCASSVGDRVPYEQYFGPGTRLTVT.

V gene TRBV15 combines with J gene TRBJ2-1; D possibly corresponds to TRBD2 (6 bases). Germline CDR1 is LNHNV and CDR2 is YYDKDF (reference sequence). Trimming shortened V by 0 bases and J by 5 bases, and 14 bases separated the two germline ends. This CDR3 region has 16 residues. The CDR3 DNA reads as TGTGCCACCAGCAGAGATCCCGCTAGCGTAGACAATGAGCAGTTCTTC. It is translated as CATSRDPASVDNEQFF.

The chain links TRBV11-2 to TRBJ1-4; possibly TRBD1 for D (6 bases). The germline V and J ends were trimmed by 1 base and 0 bases, with 9 bases remaining between them. CDR3 length: 16 amino acids. Germline CDR1 reads SGHAT; CDR2 reads FQNNGV. The CDR3 spells CASSLGTVTTNEKLFF. The CDR3 bases are TGTGCCAGCAGCTTAGGGACAGTTACAACTAATGAAAAACTGTTTTTT.

The CDR3 coding sequence is TGTGCCAGCAGCGCACAACCGTTAGTGCCTAGCACAGATACGCAGTATTTT. Translation: CASSAQPLVPSTDTQYF. V usage is TRBV7-2 and J usage is TRBJ2-3, with unresolved D. CDR1 is SGHTA and CDR2 is FQGNSA in the germline V gene. V was trimmed by 5 bases and J by 0 bases, leaving 18 bases between them. The CDR3 totals 17 residues.

This CDR3 is CASSLVGAGASDTQYF. DNA for the CDR3: TGCGCCAGCAGCTTGGTCGGCGCGGGAGCCTCAGATACGCAGTATTTT. The chain combines TRBV5-1 with TRBJ2-3; 7 bases align to TRBD2. This CDR3 is built from 16 residues. The trim removed 0 bases at V and 4 bases at J, leaving 8 bases unmatched. CDR1 and CDR2 (germline): SGHRS, YFSETQ.

The chain is built from TRBV2 and TRBJ1-1; tentative D call: TRBD1 (5 bases). V was shortened by 5 bases and J by 10 bases, with 20 bases between the two germline ends. CDR1 and CDR2 (germline): SNHLY, FYNNEI. CDR3 length equals 14 residues. The CDR3, as DNA: TGTGCCAGCAGTCTAGAGCCGGGACCCGGGGGAGCTTTCTTT. Translation gives CASSLEPGPGGAFF.